These T cell receptor beta chains were read from a single sample in a study of T-cell reconstitution after alpha-beta-depleted transplantation in children. Via MiXCR, TCRdb re-called the PCR reads, giving one row per CDR3 protein. The data show approximately 1,000,000 distinct CDR3 sequences, with roughly 31% seen just once and about 28% held by the top ten. Sequencing used PBMCs, mostly from graft donor cells, obtained 360 days after TCRalphabeta/CD19-depleted stem cell transplant. All receptors come from a boy in the first two years of life who had a stem cell transplant for SCID, so the T cells may come from the graft donor. The CDR3 runs from the conserved cysteine through the conserved F or W. D genes are given only for firm matches. Size is omitted from some rows. Given values are once, few, many or a class for expanded clones.

TRBV10-3	16	TRBD1	TRBJ1-2	NA	TGTGCCATCAGAACAGGGGGAGGGGAAAGTAACTATGGCTACACCTTC	CAIRTGGGESNYGYTF
TRBV27	15	TRBD2	TRBJ2-2	many	TGTGCCAGCAGCTTCGGCGGGGGAAACACCGGGGAGCTGTTTTTT	CASSFGGGNTGELFF
TRBV29-1	14	TRBD1	TRBJ2-5	NA	TGCAGCGTTCCTAGACAGGGTGTAGGGGAGACCCAGTACTTC	CSVPRQGVGETQYF
TRBV14	15	NA	TRBJ2-7	few	TGTGCCAGCAGCCAACGGTCCAGGGGATCCTACGAGCAGTACTTC	CASSQRSRGSYEQYF
TRBV15	16	NA	TRBJ1-3	few	TGTGCCACCAGCAGAGACCCACAGGCTTCTGGAAACACCATATATTTT	CATSRDPQASGNTIYF
TRBV4-1	16	NA	TRBJ1-2	NA	TGCGCCAGCAGCCAAGATAGTAGGCGGCCAGGGGATGGCTACACCTTC	CASSQDSRRPGDGYTF
TRBV27	16	NA	TRBJ2-2	NA	TGTGCCAGCAGTCCCACGTGGGGGAGGATTACCGGGGAGCTGTTTTTT	CASSPTWGRITGELFF
TRBV27	15	NA	TRBJ2-5	few	TGTGCCAGCAGTTTATATCTCGGACCGTCGGAGACCCAGTACTTC	CASSLYLGPSETQYF
TRBV11-2	15	NA	TRBJ2-1	NA	TGTGCCAGCCGCCTTTCCCGGGGTTCTAGGGATGAGCAGTTCTTC	CASRLSRGSRDEQFF
TRBV3-1	15	NA	TRBJ2-3	few	TGTGCCAGCAGCTTTTATGGGACTAGCACAGATACGCAGTATTTT	CASSFYGTSTDTQYF
TRBV12-3/TRBV12-4	16	NA	TRBJ2-7	NA	TGTGCCAGCAGTTTCCGGGGAGCGGAGAGTGTCTACGAGCAGTACTTC	CASSFRGAESVYEQYF
TRBV3-1	16	NA	TRBJ2-7	NA	TGTGCCAGCAGCCAAGATCCGGGACGGCTAGCCTACGAGCAGTACTTC	CASSQDPGRLAYEQYF
TRBV20-1	13	NA	TRBJ1-4	NA	TGCAGTGCTAGTACTGGGGGTAATGAAAAACTGTTTTTT	CSASTGGNEKLFF
TRBV20-1	16	TRBD2	TRBJ2-1	few	TGCAGTGCACTGGGGTTGGCTAGCGGGGGCCACAATGAGCAGTTCTTC	CSALGLASGGHNEQFF
TRBV7-6	13	NA	TRBJ1-1	NA	TGTGCCAGCAGCTTAGCGCACCAGGGCGAAGCTTTCTTT	CASSLAHQGEAFF
TRBV27	17	TRBD2	TRBJ2-3	once	TGTGCCAGCAGCTCCCGAGCGGGGGGTTTCGCCACAGATACGCAGTATTTT	CASSSRAGGFATDTQYF
TRBV3-1	16	NA	TRBJ2-3	NA	TGTGCCAGCAGCCAGCGGGTGGGGGTTACCACAGATACGCAGTATTTT	CASSQRVGVTTDTQYF
TRBV12-3/TRBV12-4	16	NA	TRBJ1-5	few	TGTGCCACCCAAGGGGGGTCAGGTCCGCTCGGGGAGCCCCAGCATTTT	CATQGGSGPLGEPQHF
TRBV7-8	17	NA	TRBJ2-1	few	TGTGCCAGCAGCTTAAGGGTGAACCGCCCCTCCTACAATGAGCAGTTCTTC	CASSLRVNRPSYNEQFF
TRBV7-8	16	TRBD2	TRBJ2-3	few	TGTGCCAGCAGCCCCACAGCTAGCGGTTACACAGATACGCAGTATTTT	CASSPTASGYTDTQYF
TRBV29-1	12	NA	TRBJ2-1	NA	TGCAGCGTTCTAGGAGGGTCCGATGAGCAGTTCTTC	CSVLGGSDEQFF
TRBV24-1	15	TRBD1	TRBJ2-5	NA	TGTGCCACCAGTGACCTGACAGGGCTCGACGAGACCCAGTACTTC	CATSDLTGLDETQYF
TRBV5-1	16	NA	TRBJ2-4	NA	TGCGCCAGCAGCTCCTTAGTAGGGCCAGCCAAAAACATTCAGTACTTC	CASSSLVGPAKNIQYF
TRBV7-2	14	NA	TRBJ2-1	NA	TGTGCCAGCAGCTTAAAGCCCGGTCCCCTTGAGCAGTTCTTC	CASSLKPGPLEQFF
TRBV2	15	NA	TRBJ2-7	NA	TGTGCCAGCAGTGAATGGCGGGGAGTGGGCTACGAGCAGTACTTC	CASSEWRGVGYEQYF